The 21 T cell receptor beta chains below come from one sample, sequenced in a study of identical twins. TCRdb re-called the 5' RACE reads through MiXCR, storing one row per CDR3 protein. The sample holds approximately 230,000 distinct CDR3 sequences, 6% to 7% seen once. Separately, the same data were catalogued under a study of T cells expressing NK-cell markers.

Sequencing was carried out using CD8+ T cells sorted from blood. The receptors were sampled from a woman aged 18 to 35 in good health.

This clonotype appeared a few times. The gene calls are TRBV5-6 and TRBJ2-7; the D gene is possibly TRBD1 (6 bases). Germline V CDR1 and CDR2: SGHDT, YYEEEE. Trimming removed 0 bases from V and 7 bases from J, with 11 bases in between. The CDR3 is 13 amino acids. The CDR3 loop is CASSLEDRHEQYF. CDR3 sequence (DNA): TGTGCCAGCAGCTTGGAGGACAGACATGAGCAGTACTTC.

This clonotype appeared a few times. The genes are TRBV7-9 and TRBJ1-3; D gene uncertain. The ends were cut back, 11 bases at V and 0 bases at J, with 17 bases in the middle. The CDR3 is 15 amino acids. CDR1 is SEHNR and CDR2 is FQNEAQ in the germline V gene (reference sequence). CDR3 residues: CAPVIAEASGNTIYF. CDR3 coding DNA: TGTGCCCCCGTAATAGCCGAAGCCTCTGGAAACACCATATATTTT.

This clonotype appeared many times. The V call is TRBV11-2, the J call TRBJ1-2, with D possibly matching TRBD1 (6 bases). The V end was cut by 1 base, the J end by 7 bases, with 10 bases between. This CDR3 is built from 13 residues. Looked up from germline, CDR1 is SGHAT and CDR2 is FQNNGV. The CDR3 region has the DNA TGTGCCAGCAGCTTAGGTACAGGGACTGGCTACACCTTC. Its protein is CASSLGTGTGYTF.

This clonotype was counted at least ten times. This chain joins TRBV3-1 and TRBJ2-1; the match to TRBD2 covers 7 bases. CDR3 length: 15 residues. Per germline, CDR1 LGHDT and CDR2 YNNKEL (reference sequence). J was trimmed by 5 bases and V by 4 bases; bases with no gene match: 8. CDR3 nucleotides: TGTGCCAGCAGCCTCCGACTAGCACCCAACAATGAGCAGTTCTTC. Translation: CASSLRLAPNNEQFF.

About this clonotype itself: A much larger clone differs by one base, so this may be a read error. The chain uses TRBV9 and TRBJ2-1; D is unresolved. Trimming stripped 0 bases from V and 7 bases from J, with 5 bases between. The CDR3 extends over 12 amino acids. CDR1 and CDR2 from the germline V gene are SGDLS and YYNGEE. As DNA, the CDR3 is TGTGCCAGCAGCGTAGATGGGAATGAGCAGTTCTTC. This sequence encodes CASSVDGNEQFF.

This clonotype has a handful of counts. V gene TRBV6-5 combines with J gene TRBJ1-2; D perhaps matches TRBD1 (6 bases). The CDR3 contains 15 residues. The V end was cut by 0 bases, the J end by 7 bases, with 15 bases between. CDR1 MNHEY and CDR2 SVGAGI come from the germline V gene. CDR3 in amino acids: CASSYSRGATLGYTF. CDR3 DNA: TGTGCCAGCAGTTACTCGAGGGGGGCAACCCTTGGCTACACCTTC.

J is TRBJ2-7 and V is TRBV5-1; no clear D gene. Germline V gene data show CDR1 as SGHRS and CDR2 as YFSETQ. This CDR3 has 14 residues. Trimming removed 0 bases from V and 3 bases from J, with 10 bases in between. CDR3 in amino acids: CASSLVSHNYEQYF. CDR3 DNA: TGCGCCAGCAGCTTGGTATCGCATAACTACGAGCAGTACTTC.

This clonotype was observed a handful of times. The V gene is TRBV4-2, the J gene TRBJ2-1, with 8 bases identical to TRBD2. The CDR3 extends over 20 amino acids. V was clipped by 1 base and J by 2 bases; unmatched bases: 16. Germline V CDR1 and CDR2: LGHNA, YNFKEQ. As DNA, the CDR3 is TGTGCCAGCAGCCAAGCGACCGGCGCGGGGGGACGTACTCCCTACAATGAGCAGTTCTTC. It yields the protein CASSQATGAGGRTPYNEQFF.

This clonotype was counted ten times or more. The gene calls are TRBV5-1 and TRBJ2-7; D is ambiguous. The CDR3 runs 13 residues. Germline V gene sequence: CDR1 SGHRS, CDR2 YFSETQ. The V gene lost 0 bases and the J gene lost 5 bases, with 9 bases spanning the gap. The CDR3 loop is CASSLAVKDEQYF. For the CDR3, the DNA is TGCGCCAGCAGCTTGGCCGTCAAGGACGAGCAGTACTTC.

The chain's CDR3 is CASSLRQSRAMNTEAFF. The CDR3 coding sequence is TGCGCCAGCAGCTTGAGACAGAGTCGTGCGATGAACACTGAAGCTTTCTTT. The V call is TRBV5-1, the J call TRBJ1-1; a weak D match, TRBD1 (5 bases). V lost 1 base and J lost 0, with 16 bases in between. Per germline, CDR1 SGHRS and CDR2 YFSETQ. This CDR3 comprises 17 residues.

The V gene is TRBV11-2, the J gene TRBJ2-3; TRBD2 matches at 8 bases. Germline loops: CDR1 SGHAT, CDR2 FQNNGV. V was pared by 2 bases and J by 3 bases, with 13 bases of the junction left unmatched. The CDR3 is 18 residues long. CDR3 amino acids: CASSLWGAGGPSTDTQYF. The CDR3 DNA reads TGTGCCAGCAGCTTATGGGGTGCGGGAGGCCCCAGTACAGATACGCAGTATTTT.

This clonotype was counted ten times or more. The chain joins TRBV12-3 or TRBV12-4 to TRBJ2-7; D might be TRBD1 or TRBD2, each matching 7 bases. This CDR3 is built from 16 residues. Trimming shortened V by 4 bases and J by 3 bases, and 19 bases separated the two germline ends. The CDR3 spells CASSSVRQGLNYEQYF. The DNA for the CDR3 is TGTGCCAGCAGTTCCGTACGACAGGGACTAAACTACGAGCAGTACTTC.

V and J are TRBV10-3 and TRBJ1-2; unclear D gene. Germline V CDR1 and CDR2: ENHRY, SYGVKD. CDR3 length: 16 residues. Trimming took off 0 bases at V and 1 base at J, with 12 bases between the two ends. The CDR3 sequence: CAISESVQPLNYGYTF. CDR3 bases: TGTGCCATCAGTGAGTCGGTACAGCCCCTTAACTATGGCTACACCTTC.

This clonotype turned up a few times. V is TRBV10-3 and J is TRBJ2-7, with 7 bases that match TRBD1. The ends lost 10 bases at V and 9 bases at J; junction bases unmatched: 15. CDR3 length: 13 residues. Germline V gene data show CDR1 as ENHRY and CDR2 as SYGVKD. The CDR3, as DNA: TGTGCCACCGGACTGAGGGGGCGTCTAGGGCAGTACTTC. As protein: CATGLRGRLGQYF.

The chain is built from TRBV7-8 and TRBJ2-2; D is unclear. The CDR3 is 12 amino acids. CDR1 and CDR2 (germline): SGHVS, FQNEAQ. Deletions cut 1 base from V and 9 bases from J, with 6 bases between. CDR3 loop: CASSLDPRELFF. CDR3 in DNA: TGTGCCAGCAGCTTAGATCCGAGGGAGCTGTTTTTT.

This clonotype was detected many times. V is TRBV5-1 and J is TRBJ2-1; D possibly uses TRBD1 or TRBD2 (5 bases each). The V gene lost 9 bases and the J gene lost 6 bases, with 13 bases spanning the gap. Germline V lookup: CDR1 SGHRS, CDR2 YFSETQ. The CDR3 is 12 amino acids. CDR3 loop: CATGTQANEQFF. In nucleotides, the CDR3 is TGCGCCACGGGGACCCAGGCCAATGAGCAGTTCTTC.

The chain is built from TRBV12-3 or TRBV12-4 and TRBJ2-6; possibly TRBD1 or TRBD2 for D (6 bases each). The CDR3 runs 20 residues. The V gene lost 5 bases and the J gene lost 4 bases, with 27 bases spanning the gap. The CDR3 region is CASSITMGGGLSSGANVLTF. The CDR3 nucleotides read TGTGCCAGCAGTATTACTATGGGGGGCGGGTTAAGTTCGGGGGCCAACGTCCTGACTTTC.

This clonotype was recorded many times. Here the CDR3 DNA reads TGCAGTGCTAGTGTAGGGATGGGCAATCAGCCCCAGCATTTT. Translation gives CSASVGMGNQPQHF. The chain is built from TRBV20-1 and TRBJ1-5, with no clear D. This CDR3 is 14 amino acids long. Trimming shortened V by 3 bases and J by 2 bases, and 11 bases separated the two germline ends. The germline CDR1 and CDR2 sequences are DFQATT and SNEGSKA (reference sequence).

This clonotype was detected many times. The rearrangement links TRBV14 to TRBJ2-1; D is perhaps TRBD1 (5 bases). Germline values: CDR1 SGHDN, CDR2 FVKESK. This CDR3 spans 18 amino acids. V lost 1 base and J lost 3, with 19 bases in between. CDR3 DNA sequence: TGTGCCAGCAGCCAAGTAAGTGCTGAATCGACAGTCTACAATGAGCAGTTCTTC. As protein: CASSQVSAESTVYNEQFF.

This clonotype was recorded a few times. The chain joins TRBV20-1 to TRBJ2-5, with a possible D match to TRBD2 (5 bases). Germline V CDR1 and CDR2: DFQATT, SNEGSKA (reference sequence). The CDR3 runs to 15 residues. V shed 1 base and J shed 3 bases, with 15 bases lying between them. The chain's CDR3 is CSARGRDGSEETQYF. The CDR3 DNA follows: TGCAGTGCTAGAGGTCGCGATGGTAGCGAAGAGACCCAGTACTTC.

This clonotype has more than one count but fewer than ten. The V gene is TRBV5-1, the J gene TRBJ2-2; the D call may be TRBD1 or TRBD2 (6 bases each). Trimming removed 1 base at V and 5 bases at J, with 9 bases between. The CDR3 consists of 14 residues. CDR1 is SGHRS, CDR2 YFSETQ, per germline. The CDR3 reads CASSLSGATGELFF. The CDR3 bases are TGCGCCAGCAGCTTGTCGGGGGCAACCGGGGAGCTGTTTTTT.